This T cell receptor beta chain was found in a study of cytomegalovirus exposure and HLA in healthy donors. In the study overall: Researchers found that roughly 81% of some 400 genotyped donors fell within the Caucasian-associated ancestry cluster.

The PCR made use of 60 Vbeta and 13 Jbeta primers. Generated by immunoSEQ multiplex PCR, the TCRdb table keeps only in-frame clones and is missing some. This table has around 99,000 clones, less than 65% appearing once. Trimming cost V 5 bases and J 4 bases; bases outside gene matches: 1. Germline CDR1 and CDR2: LGHNT and FRNRAP. The CDR3 is 13 residues long. The rearrangement joins TRBV12-5 to TRBJ2-2; 7 bases fit TRBD2. The specimen was PBMCs. This sequence originates from a woman aged 25 to 39 in good health and CMV-seronegative. CDR3 amino acids: CASGASGTGELFF. The CDR3 DNA is TGTGCTAGTGGTGCTAGCGGCACCGGGGAGCTGTTTTTT.